The 2 T cell receptor beta chains given below trace back to one sample, sequenced in a study of blood T cells in healthy people across ages. It was with a sample-barcoded 5' primer and a J-beta primer mix that a second PCR of about 6 to 11 cycles was run. One entry per CDR3 protein results from TCRdb running MiXCR on the 5' RACE reads. The sample includes approximately 1.5 million distinct CDR3 sequences, about 32% seen only once; the top ten take roughly 12%. The sample taken for sequencing was blood. The receptors shown here come from a woman aged 30 to 39 in good health.

A few counts support this clonotype. This rearrangement joins TRBV5-1 to TRBJ1-1, with D uncertain. Trimming removed 2 bases from V and 6 bases from J, with 17 bases in between. CDR1 SGHRS and CDR2 YFSETQ come from the germline V gene. The length of the CDR3 is 15 residues. The CDR3, as DNA: TGCGCCAGCAGCTTACTTCAGTTGGTTTTGGCTGAAGCTTTCTTT. This gives the protein CASSLLQLVLAEAFF.

Points on this clonotype: A read error is possible here, since a much larger clone lies one base away. The V and J genes are TRBV29-1 and TRBJ2-5; D gene unclear. The germline V gene encodes CDR1 SQVTM and CDR2 ANQGSEA. V lost 7 bases and J lost 4, with 13 bases in between. This CDR3 region has 12 residues. The CDR3 DNA is TGCAGCGGTTTGACGGGTGGAGAGACCCAGTACTTC. Translating gives CSGLTGGETQYF.